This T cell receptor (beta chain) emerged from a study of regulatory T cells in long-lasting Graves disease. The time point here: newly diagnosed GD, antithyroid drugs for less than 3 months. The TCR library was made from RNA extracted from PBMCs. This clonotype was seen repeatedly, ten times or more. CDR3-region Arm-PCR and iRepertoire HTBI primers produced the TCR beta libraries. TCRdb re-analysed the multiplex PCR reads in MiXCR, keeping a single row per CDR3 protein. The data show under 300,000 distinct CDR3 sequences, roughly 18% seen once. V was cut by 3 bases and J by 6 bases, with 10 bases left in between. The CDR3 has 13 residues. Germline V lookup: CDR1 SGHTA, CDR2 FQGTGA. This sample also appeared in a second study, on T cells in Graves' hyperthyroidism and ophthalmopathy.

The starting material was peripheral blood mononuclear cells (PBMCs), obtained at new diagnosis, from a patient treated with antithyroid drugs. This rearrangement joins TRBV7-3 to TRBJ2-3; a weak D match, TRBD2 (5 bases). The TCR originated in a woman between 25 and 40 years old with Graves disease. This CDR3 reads CASSFDYRDTQYF. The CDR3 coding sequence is TGTGCCAGCAGCTTCGACTACCGGGATACGCAGTATTTT.